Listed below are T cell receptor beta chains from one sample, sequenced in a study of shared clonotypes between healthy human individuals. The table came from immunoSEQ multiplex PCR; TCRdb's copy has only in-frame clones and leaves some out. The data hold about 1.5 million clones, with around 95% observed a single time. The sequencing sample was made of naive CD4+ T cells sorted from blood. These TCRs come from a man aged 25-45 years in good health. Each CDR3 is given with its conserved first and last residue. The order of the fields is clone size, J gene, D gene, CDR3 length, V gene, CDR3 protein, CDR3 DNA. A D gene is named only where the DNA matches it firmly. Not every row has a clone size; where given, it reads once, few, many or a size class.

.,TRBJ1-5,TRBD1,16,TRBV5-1,CASSLGTGGPRQPQHF,TGCGCCAGCAGCTTGGGGACAGGGGGCCCCCGTCAGCCCCAGCATTTT
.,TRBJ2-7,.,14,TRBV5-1,CASSFAGRTYEQYF,TGCGCCAGCAGCTTCGCGGGAAGGACCTACGAGCAGTACTTC
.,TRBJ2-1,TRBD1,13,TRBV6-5,CASIDRAYNEQFF,TGTGCCAGCATCGACAGGGCCTACAATGAGCAGTTCTTC
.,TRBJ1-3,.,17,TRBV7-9,CASSRGAGSSSGNTIYF,TGTGCCAGCAGCAGAGGGGCAGGGTCGAGCTCTGGAAACACCATATATTTT
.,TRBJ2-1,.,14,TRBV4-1,CASSRPGSTIEQFF,TGCGCCAGCAGCCGGCCCGGGAGTACAATTGAGCAGTTCTTC
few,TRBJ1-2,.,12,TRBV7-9,CASSRVGYGYTF,TGTGCCAGCAGCAGGGTGGGTTATGGCTACACCTTC
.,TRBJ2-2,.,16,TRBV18,CASSPATSRPTGELFF,TGTGCCAGCTCACCCGCGACCAGTCGCCCCACCGGGGAGCTGTTTTTT
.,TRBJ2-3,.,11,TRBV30,CAWSVSDTQYF,TGTGCCTGGAGTGTTAGTGATACGCAGTATTTT
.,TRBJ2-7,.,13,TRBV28,CASRSTGNHEQYF,TGTGCCAGCCGATCGACAGGAAACCACGAGCAGTACTTC
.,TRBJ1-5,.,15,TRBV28,CASSFVSSSNQPQHF,TGTGCCAGCAGTTTTGTCAGTAGTAGCAATCAGCCCCAGCATTTT
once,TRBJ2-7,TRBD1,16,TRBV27,CAIEITGTGPAYEQYF,TGTGCCATCGAGATAACCGGGACAGGGCCTGCCTACGAGCAGTACTTC
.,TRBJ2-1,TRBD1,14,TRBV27,CASHRDRGPNEQFF,TGTGCCAGCCACCGGGACAGGGGACCGAATGAGCAGTTCTTC
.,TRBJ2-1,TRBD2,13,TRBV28,CASSLSGDNEQFF,TGTGCCAGCAGTTTAAGCGGGGACAATGAGCAGTTCTTC
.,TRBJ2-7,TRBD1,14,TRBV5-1,CASSPRTGGDMVYF,TGCGCCAGCAGCCCCCGGACAGGGGGCGATATGGTGTACTTC
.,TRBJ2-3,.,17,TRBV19,CASSIIPPSFGTDTQYF,TGTGCCAGTAGTATTATCCCCCCTTCTTTCGGCACAGATACGCAGTATTTT
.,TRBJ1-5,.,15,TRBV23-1,CANLGRRTCNQPQHF,TGCGCCAACCTGGGCAGGAGGACTTGCAATCAGCCCCAGCATTTT
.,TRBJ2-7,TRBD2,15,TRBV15,CATSRDASGSYEQYF,TGTGCCACCAGCAGAGATGCTAGCGGGAGTTACGAGCAGTACTTC
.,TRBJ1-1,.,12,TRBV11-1,CASSLGTTEAFF,TGTGCCAGCAGCTTAGGGACCACTGAAGCTTTCTTT
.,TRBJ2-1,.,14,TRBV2,CASMRQPNYNEQFF,TGTGCCAGCATGAGACAGCCCAACTACAATGAGCAGTTCTTC
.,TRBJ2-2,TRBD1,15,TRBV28,CASSLLDRDTGELFF,TGTGCCAGCAGTTTATTGGACAGGGACACCGGGGAGCTGTTTTTT
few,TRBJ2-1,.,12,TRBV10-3,CAISPSGREQFF,TGTGCCATCAGTCCCTCCGGTAGGGAGCAGTTCTTC
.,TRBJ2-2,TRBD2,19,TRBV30,CAWSVWGPGLAGGTGELFF,TGTGCCTGGAGTGTTTGGGGCCCGGGACTAGCGGGAGGTACCGGGGAGCTGTTTTTT
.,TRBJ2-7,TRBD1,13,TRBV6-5,CASSRQGTSEQYF,TGTGCCAGCAGCAGACAGGGGACGAGCGAGCAGTACTTC
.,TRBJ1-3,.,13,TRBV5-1,CASSSGSGNTIYF,TGCGCCAGCAGCTCTGGCTCTGGAAACACCATATATTTT
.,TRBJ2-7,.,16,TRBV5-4,CASSGGPPGRDYEQYF,TGTGCCAGCAGCGGTGGCCCCCCGGGACGAGACTACGAGCAGTACTTC
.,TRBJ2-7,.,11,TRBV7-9,CASSPGTVLYF,TGTGCCAGCAGCCCGGGGACGGTGTTGTACTTC
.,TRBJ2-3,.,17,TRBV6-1,CASSELPRDPRIRTQYF,TGTGCCAGCAGTGAATTACCACGGGATCCAAGAATCCGTACGCAGTATTTT
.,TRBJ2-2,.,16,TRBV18,CASSPRGFGNTGELFF,TGTGCCAGCTCACCACGAGGCTTTGGGAACACCGGGGAGCTGTTTTTT
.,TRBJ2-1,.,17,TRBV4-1,CASSQVLLGLQANEQFF,TGCGCCAGCAGCCAAGTCCTCCTCGGGCTGCAAGCCAATGAGCAGTTCTTC
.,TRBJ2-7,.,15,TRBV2,CASSEWRTRGYEQYF,TGTGCCAGCAGTGAGTGGAGGACAAGAGGATACGAGCAGTACTTC
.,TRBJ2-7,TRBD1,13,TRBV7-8,CASSRTGSYEQYF,TGTGCCAGCAGCAGGACAGGGAGCTACGAGCAGTACTTC
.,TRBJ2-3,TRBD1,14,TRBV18,CASSTGVSTDTQYF,TGTGCCAGCTCGACAGGGGTTAGCACAGATACGCAGTATTTT
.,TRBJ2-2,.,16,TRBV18,CASSLIRDLGTGELFF,TGTGCCAGCTCACTGATACGGGACCTCGGCACCGGGGAGCTGTTTTTT
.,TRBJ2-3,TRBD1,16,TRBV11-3,CASSSQARDRAGTQYF,TGTGCCAGCAGCTCCCAGGCTCGGGACAGAGCTGGTACGCAGTATTTT
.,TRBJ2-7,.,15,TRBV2,CATTSRSEKKKQQYF,TGTGCCACCACCTCCCGATCGGAAAAGAAAAAACAGCAGTACTTC
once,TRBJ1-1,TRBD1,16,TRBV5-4,CAIATGQGWSGTEAFF,TGTGCCATCGCCACGGGACAGGGGTGGAGTGGCACTGAAGCTTTCTTT